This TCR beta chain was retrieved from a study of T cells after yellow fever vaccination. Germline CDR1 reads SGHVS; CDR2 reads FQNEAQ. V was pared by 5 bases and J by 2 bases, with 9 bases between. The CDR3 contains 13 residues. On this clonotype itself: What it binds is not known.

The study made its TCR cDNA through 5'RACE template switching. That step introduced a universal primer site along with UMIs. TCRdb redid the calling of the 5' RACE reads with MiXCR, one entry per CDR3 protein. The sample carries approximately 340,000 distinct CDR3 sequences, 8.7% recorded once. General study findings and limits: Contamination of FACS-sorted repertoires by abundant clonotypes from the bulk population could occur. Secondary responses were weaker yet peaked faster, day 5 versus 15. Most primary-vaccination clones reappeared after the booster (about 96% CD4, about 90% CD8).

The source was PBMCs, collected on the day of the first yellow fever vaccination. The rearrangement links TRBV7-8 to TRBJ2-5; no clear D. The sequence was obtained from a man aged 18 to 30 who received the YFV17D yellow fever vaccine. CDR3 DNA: TGTGCCAGCAGCCTCTACATTCAAGAGACCCAGTACTTC. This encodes CASSLYIQETQYF. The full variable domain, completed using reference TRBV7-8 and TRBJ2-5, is GAGVSQSPRYKVAKRGQDVALRCDPISGHVSLFWYQQALGQGPEFLTYFQNEAQLDKSGLPSDRFFAERPEGSVSTLKIQRTQQEDSAVYLCASSLYIQETQYFGPGTRLLVL.